The 18 T cell receptor beta chains below come from one sample, sequenced in a study of Ad26.COV2.S vaccination and SARS-CoV-2 variants. Treatment denoted: 15 to 20 received Ad26.COV2.S at low or high dose, single or two shots; several received placebo; per-sample allocation not given. On day 63 after the first injection, vaccine and placebo recipients gave samples. The method was immunoSEQ multiplex PCR; TCRdb's version includes in-frame clones alone and lacks a portion of them. Of about 400,000 clones listed, 80% to 95% are singletons. The specimen comprised peripheral blood, sampled in a trial of Ad26.COV2.S vaccine versus placebo. The origin of the receptors is a person aged 18 to 65 who received the Ad26.COV2.S COVID-19 vaccine or a placebo.

The gene calls are TRBV19 and TRBJ1-5, with 7 bases matching TRBD1. This CDR3 has 16 residues. Germline V gene lookup returns CDR1 LNHDA and CDR2 SQIVND (reference sequence). With V trimmed by 4 bases and J by 0 bases, 6 bases remained unmatched. CDR3 amino acids: CASSTTGAYSNQPQHF. CDR3 DNA: TGTGCCAGTAGTACCACAGGGGCCTATAGCAATCAGCCCCAGCATTTT. The complete variable domain, with remaining parts taken from reference TRBV19 and TRBJ1-5, reads DGGITQSPKYLFRKEGQNVTLSCEQNLNHDAMYWYRQDPGQGLRLIYYSQIVNDFQKGDIAEGYSVSREKKESFPLTVTSAQKNPTAFYLCASSTTGAYSNQPQHFGDGTRLSIL.

This sequence joins TRBV5-1 and TRBJ2-1, with D unresolved. CDR1 is SGHRS, CDR2 YFSETQ, per germline. The CDR3 runs 13 residues. Trimming shortened V by 0 bases and J by 7 bases, and 8 bases separated the two germline ends. CDR3 sequence (DNA): TGCGCCAGCAGCTTGGACGCCTCGAATGAGCAGTTCTTC. Amino acids: CASSLDASNEQFF.

The chain couples TRBV19 to TRBJ1-4, with D perhaps TRBD1 (5 bases). The germline V and J ends were trimmed by 2 bases and 0 bases, with 7 bases remaining between them. This CDR3 contains 15 residues. CDR1 is LNHDA and CDR2 is SQIVND in the germline V gene (reference sequence). Here the CDR3 DNA reads TGTGCCAGTAGTATACCCAGGGCAACTAATGAAAAACTGTTTTTT. This sequence encodes CASSIPRATNEKLFF.

This chain joins TRBV15 and TRBJ2-3; 14 positions agree with TRBD2. The germline gives CDR1 LNHNV, CDR2 YYDKDF (reference sequence). This CDR3 is built from 17 residues. The J segment lost 2 bases and the V segment lost 6 bases, leaving 7 bases of the junction unmatched. CDR3 amino acids: CATSSRLAGGNTDTQYF. Here the CDR3 DNA reads TGTGCCACCAGTTCCCGACTAGCGGGGGGGAACACAGATACGCAGTATTTT.

V usage is TRBV4-1 and J usage is TRBJ2-7; D possibly corresponds to TRBD1 (5 bases). The CDR3 contains 13 residues. Germline V gene data show CDR1 as MGHRA and CDR2 as YSYEKL. V lost 3 bases, J lost 3 bases, and 9 bases lay in between. CDR3 in amino acids: CASSHQGGYEQYF. In DNA form, the CDR3 reads TGCGCCAGCAGCCATCAGGGTGGCTACGAGCAGTACTTC.

This chain links TRBV4-1 with TRBJ2-5, with TRBD1 matching over 9 bases. This CDR3 contains 14 residues. The germline V gene has CDR1 MGHRA and CDR2 YSYEKL. The trim removed 3 bases at V and 4 bases at J, leaving 3 bases unmatched. CDR3 region: CASSQLTGGETQYF. CDR3 DNA: TGCGCCAGCAGCCAGCTGACAGGGGGAGAGACCCAGTACTTC.

This clone has a single count. The chain recombines TRBV6-5 with TRBJ1-5; 7 bases match TRBD1. The CDR3 contains 15 residues. With V trimmed by 0 bases and J by 6 bases, 5 bases remained unmatched. In germline, CDR1 is MNHEY, CDR2 SVGAGI. CDR3 sequence (DNA): TGTGCCAGCAGTTACTCGAGACAGGGACTTCAGCCCCAGCATTTT. This encodes CASSYSRQGLQPQHF.

The V call is TRBV19, the J call TRBJ2-3; 11 bases fit TRBD2. Germline CDR1 is LNHDA and CDR2 is SQIVND (reference sequence). This CDR3 spans 15 amino acids. Trimming cost V 6 bases and J 4 bases; bases outside gene matches: 6. For the CDR3, the DNA is TGTGCCAGTAGACCCGGGACTAGCGGCGCAGATACGCAGTATTTT. Amino acid sequence: CASRPGTSGADTQYF.

This sequence joins TRBV15 and TRBJ2-5; D not certain. This CDR3 has 15 amino acids. Trimming cost V 2 bases and J 2 bases, with 12 bases left between them. Germline V gene lookup returns CDR1 LNHNV and CDR2 YYDKDF (reference sequence). CDR3 amino acids: CATSRSSRRQETQYF. The CDR3 DNA reads as TGTGCCACCAGCAGATCCTCCAGGAGACAAGAGACCCAGTACTTC.

The chain recombines TRBV27 with TRBJ1-1, with a weak D call TRBD1 (6 bases). V lost 4 bases and J 6 bases, leaving 12 bases between the germline ends. Per the germline V gene, CDR1 is MNHEY and CDR2 is SMNVEV (reference sequence). The CDR3 extends over 13 amino acids. The CDR3 spells CASSWDTEAEAFF. The CDR3 nucleotides read TGTGCCAGCAGTTGGGACACCGAGGCTGAAGCTTTCTTT.

The rearrangement uses TRBV6-4 and TRBJ2-1; tentative D call: TRBD2 (6 bases). Germline V gene sequence: CDR1 MRHNA, CDR2 SNTAGT. Deletions cut 3 bases from V and 12 bases from J, with 18 bases between. CDR3 length: 14 residues. The CDR3 sequence is CASSEGLGNLRQFF. Here the CDR3 DNA reads TGTGCCAGCAGTGAGGGACTGGGGAACCTGAGGCAGTTCTTC.

This chain joins TRBV4-3 and TRBJ2-6; D uncertain. Trimming left V 2 bases short and J 0 bases short, with 8 bases between. Germline CDR1 LGHNA, CDR2 YSLEER. The CDR3 extends over 16 amino acids. CDR3 in DNA: TGCGCCAGCAGCCAATTTATTGGCTCTGGGGCCAACGTCCTGACTTTC. Translating it yields CASSQFIGSGANVLTF.

V is TRBV9 and J is TRBJ1-1; D remains unclear. This CDR3 is built from 13 residues. V dropped 0 bases and J dropped 4 bases, with 7 bases sitting between them. CDR1 SGDLS and CDR2 YYNGEE come from the germline V gene. CDR3 amino acids: CASSVGSGTEAFF. The CDR3 DNA sequence: TGTGCCAGCAGCGTAGGGTCGGGCACTGAAGCTTTCTTT. Full variable domain (remainder filled in from reference TRBV9 and TRBJ1-1): DSGVTQTPKHLITATGQRVTLRCSPRSGDLSVYWYQQSLDQGLQFLIQYYNGEERAKGNILERFSAQQFPDLHSELNLSSLELGDSALYFCASSVGSGTEAFFGQGTRLTVV.

The V call is TRBV5-4, the J call TRBJ2-5; TRBD2 matches at 8 bases. The germline V gene encodes CDR1 SGHNT and CDR2 YYREEE (reference sequence). Trimming cost V 1 base and J 5 bases; bases outside gene matches: 7. CDR3 size: 15 residues. CDR3 sequence (DNA): TGTGCCAGCAGCTTGTACGGCGGGGGGACGGAGACCCAGTACTTC. Protein product: CASSLYGGGTETQYF.

The V call is TRBV18, the J call TRBJ1-2; D not certain. The CDR3 runs to 15 residues. Trimming removed 2 bases at V and 0 bases at J, with 10 bases between. Germline CDR1 reads KGHSH; CDR2 reads LQKENI. Written as DNA, the CDR3 is TGTGCCAGCTCACCAATTGAGGGATCTAACTATGGCTACACCTTC. Translation gives CASSPIEGSNYGYTF. Together with reference TRBV18 and TRBJ1-2, the CDR3 gives the full variable domain: NAGVMQNPRHLVRRRGQEARLRCSPMKGHSHVYWYRQLPEEGLKFMVYLQKENIIDESGMPKERFSAEFPKEGPSILRIQQVVRGDSAAYFCASSPIEGSNYGYTFGSGTRLTVV.

A note on this clone: This CDR3 is also generated by other DNA sequences in the sample. This chain connects TRBV18 to TRBJ2-2, with TRBD1 as a possible D gene (6 bases). There are 14 residues in the CDR3. The germline V and J ends were trimmed by 6 bases and 2 bases, with 10 bases remaining between them. Per the germline V gene, CDR1 is KGHSH and CDR2 is LQKENI. The CDR3 spells CASSPDRNTGELFF. The CDR3 bases are TGTGCCAGCTCGCCGGACAGAAACACCGGGGAGCTGTTTTTT.

The chain is built from TRBV28 and TRBJ1-6; 8 bases agree with TRBD1. Per the germline V gene, CDR1 is MDHEN and CDR2 is SYDVKM. V lost 7 bases and J lost 4; bases outside the gene matches: 6. This CDR3 spans 15 amino acids. Written as DNA, the CDR3 is TGTGCCAGCAACCCTCGGACAGGGTATAATTCACCCCTCCACTTT. Translated: CASNPRTGYNSPLHF.

V gene TRBV6-2 or TRBV6-3 combines with J gene TRBJ2-7; D is ambiguous. There are 14 residues in the CDR3. Deletions cut 5 bases from V and 2 bases from J, with 13 bases between. The germline V gene has CDR1 MNHEY and CDR2 SVGEGT. The CDR3 is CASSTRWSTYEQYF. The CDR3 nucleotides read TGTGCCAGCAGTACCCGGTGGAGCACCTACGAGCAGTACTTC.